Presented here are 10 T cell receptor beta chains from one specimen sequenced in a study of T cells after yellow fever vaccination. TCRdb called the 5' RACE reads again in MiXCR, with one record for every CDR3 protein. The sample has some 100,000 distinct CDR3 sequences; about 7.2% are singletons. The material sequenced was CD4+ T cells sorted from PBMCs, taken about 41 days after the first yellow fever vaccination. These TCRs come from a man between 18 and 29 years old who received the YFV17D yellow fever vaccine.

This clonotype was detected ten times or more. This sequence joins TRBV6-5 and TRBJ2-5; 9 nucleotides line up with TRBD2. Trimming at V came to 2 bases and at J to 4 bases, leaving 2 bases not matched to a gene. CDR1 is MNHEY and CDR2 is SVGAGI in the germline V gene. The CDR3 totals 14 residues. Here the CDR3 reads CASSYTAGGETQYF. The CDR3, as DNA: TGTGCCAGCAGTTACACAGCGGGGGGAGAGACCCAGTACTTC.

A few counts support this clonotype. This chain links TRBV5-4 with TRBJ2-1, with 12 bases lining up with TRBD2. Germline V lookup: CDR1 SGHNT, CDR2 YYREEE (reference sequence). The CDR3 is made up of 15 amino acids. The V segment lost 2 bases and the J segment 8 bases; nucleotides outside the gene matches: 5. CDR3 residues: CASSLKLAGGDEQFF. The CDR3 DNA reads as TGTGCCAGCAGCTTAAAACTAGCGGGGGGAGATGAGCAGTTCTTC.

This clonotype was seen at least ten times. This sequence joins TRBV7-2 and TRBJ1-2; D gene ambiguous. The germline gives CDR1 SGHTA, CDR2 FQGNSA. V shed 5 bases and J shed 1 base, with 11 bases lying between them. The CDR3 spans 14 residues. CDR3 sequence: CASSDYLDNYGYTF. The CDR3 DNA reads as TGTGCCAGCAGCGACTACCTAGATAACTATGGCTACACCTTC.

This clonotype was counted ten times or more. The genes are TRBV20-1 and TRBJ2-1; 11 bases map to TRBD1. This CDR3 is built from 14 residues. Trimming removed 5 bases from V and 9 bases from J; junction bases left unmatched: 9. CDR1 and CDR2 (germline): DFQATT, SNEGSKA (reference sequence). CDR3 residues: CSAPLDRGLGEQFF. CDR3 in DNA: TGCAGTGCTCCTTTGGACAGGGGGCTGGGTGAGCAGTTCTTC.

This clonotype was recorded at least ten times. The J gene is TRBJ2-1, the V gene TRBV10-3, with D maybe TRBD2 (6 bases). Germline V gene sequence: CDR1 ENHRY, CDR2 SYGVKD. V was clipped by 4 bases and J by 6 bases, with 10 bases between them. This CDR3 is built from 13 residues. CDR3: CAISGSRGNEQFF. CDR3 DNA: TGTGCCATCAGTGGATCGCGGGGCAATGAGCAGTTCTTC.

This clonotype was seen many times. The chain recombines TRBV12-3 or TRBV12-4 with TRBJ2-2; D assignment may be TRBD1 or TRBD2 (5 bases each). V lost 5 bases to trimming and J lost 6 bases, with 16 bases between them. The CDR3 covers 15 residues. CDR3 DNA sequence: TGTGCCAGCAGTAACCGGGACCCCCGAGCCGGGGAGCTGTTTTTT. This sequence encodes CASSNRDPRAGELFF.

This clonotype was counted ten times or more. J is TRBJ2-7 and V is TRBV20-1; TRBD2 matches 7 bases. Germline V CDR1 and CDR2: DFQATT, SNEGSKA (reference sequence). V gave up 6 bases and J gave up 2 bases; unmatched junction bases: 13. CDR3 length: 15 amino acids. The CDR3 DNA reads TGCAGTGCCCGCCCCACCCCCCGGGGGGCCTACGAGCAGTACTTC. The encoded protein is CSARPTPRGAYEQYF.

Many counts were recorded for this clonotype. CDR3 region: CASSWGLAKETQYF. The DNA of the CDR3 is TGTGCCAGCAGCTGGGGACTCGCGAAAGAGACCCAGTACTTC. The J gene is TRBJ2-5, the V gene TRBV7-2, with TRBD2 as a possible D gene (6 bases). Trimming stripped 4 bases from V and 3 bases from J, with 12 bases between. Germline V lookup: CDR1 SGHTA, CDR2 FQGNSA. CDR3 length: 14 residues. Complete variable domain (other parts from reference TRBV7-2 and TRBJ2-5): GAGVSQSPSNKVTEKGKDVELRCDPISGHTALYWYRQSLGQGLEFLIYFQGNSAPDKSGLPSDRFSAERTGGSVSTLTIQRTQQEDSAVYLCASSWGLAKETQYFGPGTRLLVL.

Ten or more counts support this clonotype. This sequence joins TRBV9 and TRBJ1-3, with D tentatively TRBD1 (5 bases). CDR3 length: 15 amino acids. Trimming took off 5 bases at V and 0 bases at J, with 12 bases between the two ends. CDR1 is SGDLS, CDR2 YYNGEE, per germline. This chain's CDR3 is CASSGGRSSGNTIYF. The CDR3 nucleotides are TGTGCCAGCAGTGGGGGTCGGAGCTCTGGAAACACCATATATTTT.

This clonotype has at least ten counts. V is TRBV6-1 and J is TRBJ2-5; a weak D match, TRBD1 (5 bases). Trimming removed 4 bases at V and 3 bases at J, with 12 bases between. Germline-derived CDR1 and CDR2 are MNHNS and SASEGT. The CDR3 has 14 residues. The CDR3: CASSGSGKKETQYF. The CDR3 coding sequence is TGTGCCAGCAGTGGATCAGGGAAGAAAGAGACCCAGTACTTC.